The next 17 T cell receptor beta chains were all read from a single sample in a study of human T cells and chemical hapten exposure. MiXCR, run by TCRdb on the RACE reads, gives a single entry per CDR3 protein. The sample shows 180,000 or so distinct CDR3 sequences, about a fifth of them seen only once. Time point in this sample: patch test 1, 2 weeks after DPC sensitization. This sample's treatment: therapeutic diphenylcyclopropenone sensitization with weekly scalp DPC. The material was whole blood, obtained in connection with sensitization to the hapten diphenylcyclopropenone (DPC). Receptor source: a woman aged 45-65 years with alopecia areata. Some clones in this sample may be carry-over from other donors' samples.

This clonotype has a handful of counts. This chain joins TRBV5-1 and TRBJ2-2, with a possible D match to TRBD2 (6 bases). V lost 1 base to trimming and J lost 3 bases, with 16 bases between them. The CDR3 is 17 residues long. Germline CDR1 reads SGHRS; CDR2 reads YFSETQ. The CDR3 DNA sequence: TGCGCCAGCAGCTTGCGAGCAACTAGCCCGGACACCGGGGAGCTGTTTTTT. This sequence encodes CASSLRATSPDTGELFF.

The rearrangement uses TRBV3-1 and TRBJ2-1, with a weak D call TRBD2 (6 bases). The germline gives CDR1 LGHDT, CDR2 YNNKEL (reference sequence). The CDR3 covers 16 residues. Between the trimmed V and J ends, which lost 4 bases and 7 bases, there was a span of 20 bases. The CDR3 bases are TGTGCCAGCAGCCTAAGGGGAAGGGTTGGGGGGAATGAGCAGTTCTTC. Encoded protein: CASSLRGRVGGNEQFF.

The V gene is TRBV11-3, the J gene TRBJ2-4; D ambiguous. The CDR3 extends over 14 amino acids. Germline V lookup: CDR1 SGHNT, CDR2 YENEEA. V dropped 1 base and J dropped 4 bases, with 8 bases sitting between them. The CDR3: CASSLGWGKNIQYF. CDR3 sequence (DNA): TGTGCCAGCAGCTTAGGATGGGGTAAAAACATTCAGTACTTC. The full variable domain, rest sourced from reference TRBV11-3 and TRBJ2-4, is EAGVVQSPRYKIIEKKQPVAFWCNPISGHNTLYWYLQNLGQGPELLIRYENEEAVDDSQLPKDRFSAERLKGVDSTLKIQPAELGDSAVYLCASSLGWGKNIQYFGAGTRLSVL.

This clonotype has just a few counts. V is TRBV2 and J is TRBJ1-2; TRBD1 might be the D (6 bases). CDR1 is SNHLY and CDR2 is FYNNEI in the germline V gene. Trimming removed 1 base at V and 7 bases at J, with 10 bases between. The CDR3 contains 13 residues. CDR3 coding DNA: TGTGCCAGCAGTGAAGGGACAGTCTCTGGCTACACCTTC. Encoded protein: CASSEGTVSGYTF.

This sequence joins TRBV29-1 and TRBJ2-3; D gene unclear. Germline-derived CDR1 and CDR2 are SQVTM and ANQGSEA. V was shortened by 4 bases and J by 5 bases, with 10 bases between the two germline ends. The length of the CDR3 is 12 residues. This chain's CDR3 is CSVAGPGDTQYF. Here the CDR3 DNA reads TGCAGCGTTGCGGGCCCCGGAGATACGCAGTATTTT.

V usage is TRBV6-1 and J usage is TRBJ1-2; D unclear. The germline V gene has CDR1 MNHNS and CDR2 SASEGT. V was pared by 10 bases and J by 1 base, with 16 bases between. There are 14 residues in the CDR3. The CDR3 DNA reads TGTGCCACAGCTCTTACGAATAATAACTATGGCTACACCTTC. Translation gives CATALTNNNYGYTF.

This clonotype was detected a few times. CDR3 amino acids: CASSLVGPPLNYGYTF. The CDR3 DNA reads as TGTGCCAGCAGCTTAGTCGGGCCGCCCCTTAACTATGGCTACACCTTC. The genes are TRBV7-6 and TRBJ1-2; D gene unclear. CDR1 is SGHVS and CDR2 is FNYEAQ in the germline V gene. The germline V and J ends were trimmed by 1 base and 1 base, with 13 bases remaining between them. The CDR3 runs 16 residues.

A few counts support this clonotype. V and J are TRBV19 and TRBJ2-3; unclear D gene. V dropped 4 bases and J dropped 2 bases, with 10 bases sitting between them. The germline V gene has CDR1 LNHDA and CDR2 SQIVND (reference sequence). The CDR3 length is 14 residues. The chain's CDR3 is CASSTGQYTDTQYF. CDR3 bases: TGTGCCAGTAGTACTGGGCAATACACAGATACGCAGTATTTT.

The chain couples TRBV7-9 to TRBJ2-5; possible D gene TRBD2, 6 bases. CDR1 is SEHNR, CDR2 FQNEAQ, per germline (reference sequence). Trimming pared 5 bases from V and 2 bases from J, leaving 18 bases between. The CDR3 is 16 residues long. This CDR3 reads CASSGLAGRGQETQYF. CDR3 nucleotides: TGTGCCAGCAGCGGGCTAGCCGGGAGAGGTCAAGAGACCCAGTACTTC.

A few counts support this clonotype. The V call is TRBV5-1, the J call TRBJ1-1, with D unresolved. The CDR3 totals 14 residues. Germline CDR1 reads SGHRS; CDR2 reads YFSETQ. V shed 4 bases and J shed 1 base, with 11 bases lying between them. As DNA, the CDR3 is TGCGCCAGCAGCGAAAATCCTCCGAACACTGAAGCTTTCTTT. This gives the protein CASSENPPNTEAFF. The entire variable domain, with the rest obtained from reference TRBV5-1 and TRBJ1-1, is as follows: KAGVTQTPRYLIKTRGQQVTLSCSPISGHRSVSWYQQTPGQGLQFLFEYFSETQRNKGNFPGRFSGRQFSNSRSEMNVSTLELGDSALYLCASSENPPNTEAFFGQGTRLTVV.

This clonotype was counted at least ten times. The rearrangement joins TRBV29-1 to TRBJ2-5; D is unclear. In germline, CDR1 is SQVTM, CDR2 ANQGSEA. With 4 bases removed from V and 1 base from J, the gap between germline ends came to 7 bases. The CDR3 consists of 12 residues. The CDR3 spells CSVARFQETQYF. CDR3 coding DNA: TGCAGCGTTGCTAGGTTCCAAGAGACCCAGTACTTC.

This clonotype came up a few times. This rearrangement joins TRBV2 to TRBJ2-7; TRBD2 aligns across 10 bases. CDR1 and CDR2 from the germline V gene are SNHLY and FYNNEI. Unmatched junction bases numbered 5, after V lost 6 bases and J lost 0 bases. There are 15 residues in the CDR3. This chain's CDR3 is CASSDPSGSSYEQYF. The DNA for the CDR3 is TGTGCCAGCAGCGACCCTAGCGGGAGCTCCTACGAGCAGTACTTC.

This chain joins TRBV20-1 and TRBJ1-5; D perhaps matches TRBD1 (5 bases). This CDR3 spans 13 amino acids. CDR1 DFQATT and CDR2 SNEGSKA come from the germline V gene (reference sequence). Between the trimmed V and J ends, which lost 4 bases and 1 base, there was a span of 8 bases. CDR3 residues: CSANGASNQPQHF. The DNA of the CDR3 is TGCAGTGCTAATGGGGCCAGCAATCAGCCCCAGCATTTT.

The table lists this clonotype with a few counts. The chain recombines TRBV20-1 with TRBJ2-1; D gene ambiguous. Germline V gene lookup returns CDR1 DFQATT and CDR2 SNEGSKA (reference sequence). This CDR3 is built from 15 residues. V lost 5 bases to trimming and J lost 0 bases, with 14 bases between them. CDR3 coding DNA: TGCAGTGCTTTCCCAGCGCAGAGCTCCTACAATGAGCAGTTCTTC. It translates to CSAFPAQSSYNEQFF.

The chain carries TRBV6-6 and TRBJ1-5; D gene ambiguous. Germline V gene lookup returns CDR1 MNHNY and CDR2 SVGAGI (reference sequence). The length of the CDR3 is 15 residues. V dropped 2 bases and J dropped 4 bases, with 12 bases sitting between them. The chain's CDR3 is CASSYQSAGNQPQHF. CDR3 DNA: TGTGCCAGCAGTTACCAATCGGCGGGGAATCAGCCCCAGCATTTT.

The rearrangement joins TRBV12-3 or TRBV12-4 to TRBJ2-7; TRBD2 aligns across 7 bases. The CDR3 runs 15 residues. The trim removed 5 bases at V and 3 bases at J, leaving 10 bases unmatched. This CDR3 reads CASSPGLVGLYEQYF. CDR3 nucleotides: TGTGCCAGCAGTCCTGGACTAGTGGGACTCTACGAGCAGTACTTC.

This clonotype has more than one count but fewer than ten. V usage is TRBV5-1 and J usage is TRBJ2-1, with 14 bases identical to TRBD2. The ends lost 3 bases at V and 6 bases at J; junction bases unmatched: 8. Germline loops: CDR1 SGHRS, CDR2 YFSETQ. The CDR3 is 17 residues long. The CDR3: CASSSFGLAGGVNEQFF. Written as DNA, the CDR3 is TGCGCCAGCAGCTCCTTCGGACTAGCGGGAGGAGTCAATGAGCAGTTCTTC.